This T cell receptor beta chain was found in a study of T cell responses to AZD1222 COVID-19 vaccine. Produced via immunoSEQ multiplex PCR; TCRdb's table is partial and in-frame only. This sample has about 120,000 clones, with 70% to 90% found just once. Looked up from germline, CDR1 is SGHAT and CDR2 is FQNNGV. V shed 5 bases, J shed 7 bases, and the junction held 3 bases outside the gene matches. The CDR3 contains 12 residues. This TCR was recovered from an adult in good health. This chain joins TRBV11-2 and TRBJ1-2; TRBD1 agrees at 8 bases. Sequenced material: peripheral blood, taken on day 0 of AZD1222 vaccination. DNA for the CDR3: TGTGCCAGCAGCCTGGACAGGGCTGGCTACACCTTC. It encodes CASSLDRAGYTF. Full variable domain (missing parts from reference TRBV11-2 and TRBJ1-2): EAGVAQSPRYKIIEKRQSVAFWCNPISGHATLYWYQQILGQGPKLLIQFQNNGVVDDSQLPKDRFSAERLKGVDSTLKIQPAKLEDSAVYLCASSLDRAGYTFGSGTRLTVV.